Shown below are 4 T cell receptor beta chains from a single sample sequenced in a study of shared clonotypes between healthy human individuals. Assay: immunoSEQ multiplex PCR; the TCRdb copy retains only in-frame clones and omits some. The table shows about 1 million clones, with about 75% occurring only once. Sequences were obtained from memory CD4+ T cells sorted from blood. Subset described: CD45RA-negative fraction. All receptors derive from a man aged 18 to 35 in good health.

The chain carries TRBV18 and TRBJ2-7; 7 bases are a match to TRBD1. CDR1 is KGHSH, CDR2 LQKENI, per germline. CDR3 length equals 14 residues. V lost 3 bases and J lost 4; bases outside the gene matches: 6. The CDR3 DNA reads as TGTGCCAGCTCACCCGCGACAGGGCCGTACGAGCAGTACTTC. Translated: CASSPATGPYEQYF.

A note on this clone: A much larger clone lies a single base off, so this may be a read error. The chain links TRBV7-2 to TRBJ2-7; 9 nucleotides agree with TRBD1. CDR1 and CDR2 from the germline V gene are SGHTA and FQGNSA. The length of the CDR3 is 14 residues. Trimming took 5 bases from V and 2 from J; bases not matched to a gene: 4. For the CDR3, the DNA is TGTGCCAGCAGCGCCTGGACAGGGGCCTACGAGCAGTACTTC. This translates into CASSAWTGAYEQYF. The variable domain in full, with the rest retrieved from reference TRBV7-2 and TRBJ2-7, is GAGVSQSPSNKVTEKGKDVELRCDPISGHTALYWYRQSLGQGLEFLIYFQGNSAPDKSGLPSDRFSAERTGGSVSTLTIQRTQQEDSAVYLCASSAWTGAYEQYFGPGTRLTVT.

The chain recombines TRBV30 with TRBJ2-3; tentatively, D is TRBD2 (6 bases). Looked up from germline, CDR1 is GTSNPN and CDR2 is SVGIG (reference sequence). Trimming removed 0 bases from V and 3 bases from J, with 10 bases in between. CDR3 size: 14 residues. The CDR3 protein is CAWSVGSGTDTQYF. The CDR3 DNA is TGTGCCTGGAGTGTGGGTAGCGGTACAGATACGCAGTATTTT.

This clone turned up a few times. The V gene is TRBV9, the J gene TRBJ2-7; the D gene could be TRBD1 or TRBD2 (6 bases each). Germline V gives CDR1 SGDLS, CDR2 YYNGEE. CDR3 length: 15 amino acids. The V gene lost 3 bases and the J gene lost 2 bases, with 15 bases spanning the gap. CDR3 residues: CASSATGAYAYEQYF. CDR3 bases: TGTGCCAGCAGCGCTACGGGGGCCTACGCCTACGAGCAGTACTTC.